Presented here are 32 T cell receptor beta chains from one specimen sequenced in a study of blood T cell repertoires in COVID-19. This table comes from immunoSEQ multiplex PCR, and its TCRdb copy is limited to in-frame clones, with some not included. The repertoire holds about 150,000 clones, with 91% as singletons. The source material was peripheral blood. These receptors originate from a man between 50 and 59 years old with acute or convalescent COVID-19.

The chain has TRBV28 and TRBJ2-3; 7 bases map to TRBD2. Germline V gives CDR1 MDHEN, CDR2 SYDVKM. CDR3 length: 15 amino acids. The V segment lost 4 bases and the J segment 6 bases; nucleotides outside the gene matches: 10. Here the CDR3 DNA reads TGTGCCAGCAGTTCCCAAGGCGGGAGAGAGGATACGCAGTATTTT. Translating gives CASSSQGGREDTQYF. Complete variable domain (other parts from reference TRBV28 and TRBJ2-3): DVKVTQSSRYLVKRTGEKVFLECVQDMDHENMFWYRQDPGLGLRLIYFSYDVKMKEKGDIPEGYSVSREKKERFSLILESASTNQTSMYLCASSSQGGREDTQYFGPGTRLTVL.

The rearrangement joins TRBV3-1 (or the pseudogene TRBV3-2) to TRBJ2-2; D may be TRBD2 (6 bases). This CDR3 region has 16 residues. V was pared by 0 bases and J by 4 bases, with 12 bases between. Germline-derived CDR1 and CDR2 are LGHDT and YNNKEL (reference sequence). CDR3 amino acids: CASSQDGGAGTGELFF. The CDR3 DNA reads TGTGCCAGCAGCCAAGATGGAGGGGCGGGCACCGGGGAGCTGTTTTTT.

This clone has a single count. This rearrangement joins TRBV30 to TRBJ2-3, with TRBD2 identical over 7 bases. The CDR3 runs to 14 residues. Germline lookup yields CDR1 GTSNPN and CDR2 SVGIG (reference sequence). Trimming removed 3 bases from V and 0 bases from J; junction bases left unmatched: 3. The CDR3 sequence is CAWSGGSSTDTQYF. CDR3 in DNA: TGTGCCTGGAGCGGGGGGTCTAGCACAGATACGCAGTATTTT.

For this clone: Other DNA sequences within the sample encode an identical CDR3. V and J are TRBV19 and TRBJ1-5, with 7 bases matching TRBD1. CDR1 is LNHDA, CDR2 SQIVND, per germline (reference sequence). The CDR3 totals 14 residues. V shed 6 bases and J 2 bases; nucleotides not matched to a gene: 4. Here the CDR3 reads CASSITGGNQPQHF. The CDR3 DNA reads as TGTGCCAGTAGCATAACAGGGGGCAATCAGCCCCAGCATTTT.

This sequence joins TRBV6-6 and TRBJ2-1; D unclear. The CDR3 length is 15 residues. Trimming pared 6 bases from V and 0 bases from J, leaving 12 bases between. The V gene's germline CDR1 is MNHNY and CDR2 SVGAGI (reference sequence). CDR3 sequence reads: CASRYDPSSYNEQFF. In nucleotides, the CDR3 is TGTGCCAGCAGATACGATCCGAGCTCCTACAATGAGCAGTTCTTC.

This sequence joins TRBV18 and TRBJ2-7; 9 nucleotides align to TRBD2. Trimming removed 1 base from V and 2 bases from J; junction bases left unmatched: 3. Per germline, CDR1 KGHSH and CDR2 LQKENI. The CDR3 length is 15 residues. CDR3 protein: CASSPLSGSPYEQYF. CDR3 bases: TGTGCCAGCTCACCACTTAGCGGGAGTCCCTACGAGCAGTACTTC.

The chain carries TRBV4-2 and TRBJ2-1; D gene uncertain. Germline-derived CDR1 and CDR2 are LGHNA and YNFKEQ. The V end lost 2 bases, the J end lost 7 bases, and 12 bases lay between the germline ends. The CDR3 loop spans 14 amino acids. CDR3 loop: CASSQTMTWNEQFF. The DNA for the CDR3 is TGTGCCAGCAGCCAAACTATGACCTGGAATGAGCAGTTCTTC.

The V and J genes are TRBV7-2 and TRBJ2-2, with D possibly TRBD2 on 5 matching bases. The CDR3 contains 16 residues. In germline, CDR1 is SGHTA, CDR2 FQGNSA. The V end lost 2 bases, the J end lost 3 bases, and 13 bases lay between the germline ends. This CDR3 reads CASSLFRRTDTGELFF. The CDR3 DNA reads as TGTGCCAGCAGCTTATTCCGGAGGACTGACACCGGGGAGCTGTTTTTT.

The CDR3 sequence: CASSLEAQGMPGNTIYF. The CDR3, as DNA: TGTGCCAGCAGCTTGGAGGCGCAGGGAATGCCTGGAAACACCATATATTTT. V usage is TRBV5-4 and J usage is TRBJ1-3; TRBD1 is a possible D gene (5 bases). V was trimmed by 0 bases and J by 2 bases, leaving 15 bases between them. This CDR3 spans 17 amino acids. In germline, CDR1 is SGHNT, CDR2 YYREEE (reference sequence).

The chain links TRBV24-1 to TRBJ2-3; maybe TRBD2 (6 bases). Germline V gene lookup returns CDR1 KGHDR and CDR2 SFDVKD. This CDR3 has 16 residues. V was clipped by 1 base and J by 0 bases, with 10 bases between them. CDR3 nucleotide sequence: TGTGCCACCAGTGATTTCTGGGGGAGGAGCACAGATACGCAGTATTTT. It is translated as CATSDFWGRSTDTQYF.

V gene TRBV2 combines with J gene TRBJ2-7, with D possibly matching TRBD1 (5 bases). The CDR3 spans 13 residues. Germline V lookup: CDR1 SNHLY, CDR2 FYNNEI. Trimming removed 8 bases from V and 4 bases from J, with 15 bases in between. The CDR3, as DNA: TGTGCCAGCTGCAGGGAACACGCTTACGAGCAGTACTTC. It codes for CASCREHAYEQYF.

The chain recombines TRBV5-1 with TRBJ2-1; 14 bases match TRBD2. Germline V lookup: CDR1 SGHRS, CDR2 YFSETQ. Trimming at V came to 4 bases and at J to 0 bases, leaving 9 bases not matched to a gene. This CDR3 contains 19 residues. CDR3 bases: TGCGCCAGCAGCCTAAAGACTAGCGGGGGGGCCGGCTCCTACAATGAGCAGTTCTTC. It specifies CASSLKTSGGAGSYNEQFF.

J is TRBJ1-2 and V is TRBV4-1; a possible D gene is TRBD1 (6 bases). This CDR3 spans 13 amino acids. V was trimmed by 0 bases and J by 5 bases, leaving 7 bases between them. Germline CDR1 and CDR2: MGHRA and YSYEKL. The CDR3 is CASSQEGGYGYTF. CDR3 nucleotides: TGCGCCAGCAGCCAAGAAGGGGGTTATGGCTACACCTTC.

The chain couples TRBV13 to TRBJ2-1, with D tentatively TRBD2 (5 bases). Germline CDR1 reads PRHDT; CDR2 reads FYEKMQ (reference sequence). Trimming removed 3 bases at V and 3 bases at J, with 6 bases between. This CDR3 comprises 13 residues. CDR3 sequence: CASSLEVYNEQFF. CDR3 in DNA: TGTGCCAGCAGCTTGGAGGTCTACAATGAGCAGTTCTTC.

CDR3 loop: CASSFGGRVFSYEQYF. DNA of the CDR3: TGTGCCAGCAGCTTTGGGGGCAGGGTCTTTTCCTACGAGCAGTACTTC. The genes are TRBV5-4 and TRBJ2-7; possibly TRBD1 for D (6 bases). This CDR3 contains 16 residues. The ends were cut back, 2 bases at V and 1 base at J, with 16 bases in the middle. Germline loops: CDR1 SGHNT, CDR2 YYREEE (reference sequence).

CDR3 protein: CASSLSGPYEQYF. Written as DNA, the CDR3 is TGTGCCAGCAGCTTATCAGGGCCCTACGAGCAGTACTTC. This chain connects TRBV5-4 to TRBJ2-7; TRBD1 is a possible D gene (5 bases). V lost 2 bases, J lost 2 bases, and 8 bases lay in between. Germline values: CDR1 SGHNT, CDR2 YYREEE (reference sequence). This CDR3 is 13 amino acids long.

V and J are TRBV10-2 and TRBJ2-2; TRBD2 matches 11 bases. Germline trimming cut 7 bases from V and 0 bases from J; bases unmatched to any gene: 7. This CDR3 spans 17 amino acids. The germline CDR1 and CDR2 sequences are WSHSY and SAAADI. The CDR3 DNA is TGCGCCAGCACTCGCGAGACTAGCGGGGCGAACACCGGGGAGCTGTTTTTT. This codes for CASTRETSGANTGELFF.

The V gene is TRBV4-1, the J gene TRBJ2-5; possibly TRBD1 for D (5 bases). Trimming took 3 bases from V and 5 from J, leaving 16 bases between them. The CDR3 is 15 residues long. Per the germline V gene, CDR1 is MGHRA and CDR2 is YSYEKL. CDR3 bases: TGCGCCAGCAGCCAGAACGATAGGGGCGCGGAGACCCAGTACTTC. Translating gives CASSQNDRGAETQYF.

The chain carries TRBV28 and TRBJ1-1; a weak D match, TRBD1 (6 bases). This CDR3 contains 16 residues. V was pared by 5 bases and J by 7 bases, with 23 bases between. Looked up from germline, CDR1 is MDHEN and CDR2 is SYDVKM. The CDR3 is CASSPPGEGGTNEAFF. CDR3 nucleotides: TGTGCCAGCAGTCCCCCCGGGGAGGGGGGCACTAATGAAGCTTTCTTT.

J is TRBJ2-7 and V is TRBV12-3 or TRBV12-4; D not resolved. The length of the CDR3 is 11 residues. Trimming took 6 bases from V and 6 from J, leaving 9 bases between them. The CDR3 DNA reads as TGTGCCAGCAGCTATAGCCGCGAGCAGTACTTC. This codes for CASSYSREQYF.

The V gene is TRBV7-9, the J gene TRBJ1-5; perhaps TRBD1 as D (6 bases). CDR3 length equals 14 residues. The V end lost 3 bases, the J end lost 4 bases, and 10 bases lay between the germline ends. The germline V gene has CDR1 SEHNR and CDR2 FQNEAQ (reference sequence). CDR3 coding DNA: TGTGCCAGCAGCTTGGACAGTTGGAATCAGCCCCAGCATTTT. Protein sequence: CASSLDSWNQPQHF.

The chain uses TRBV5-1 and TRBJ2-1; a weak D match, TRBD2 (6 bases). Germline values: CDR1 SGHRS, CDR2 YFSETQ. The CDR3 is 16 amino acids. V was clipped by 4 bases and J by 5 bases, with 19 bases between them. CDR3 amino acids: CASSQWGGVPHNEQFF. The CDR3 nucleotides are TGCGCCAGCAGCCAATGGGGCGGGGTCCCCCACAATGAGCAGTTCTTC.

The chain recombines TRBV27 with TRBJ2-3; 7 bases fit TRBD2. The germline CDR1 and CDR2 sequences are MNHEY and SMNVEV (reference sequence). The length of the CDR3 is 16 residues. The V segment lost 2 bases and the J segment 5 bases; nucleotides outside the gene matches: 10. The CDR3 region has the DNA TGTGCCAGCAGTTTAACCCATTCTAGGGAGGGAGATACGCAGTATTTT. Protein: CASSLTHSREGDTQYF.

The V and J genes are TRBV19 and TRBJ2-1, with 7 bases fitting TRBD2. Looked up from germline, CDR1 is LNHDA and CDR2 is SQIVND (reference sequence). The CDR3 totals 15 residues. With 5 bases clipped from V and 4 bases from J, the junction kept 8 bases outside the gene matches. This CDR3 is CASSAGRRFYNEQFF. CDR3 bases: TGTGCCAGTAGTGCCGGGAGGCGTTTTTACAATGAGCAGTTCTTC.

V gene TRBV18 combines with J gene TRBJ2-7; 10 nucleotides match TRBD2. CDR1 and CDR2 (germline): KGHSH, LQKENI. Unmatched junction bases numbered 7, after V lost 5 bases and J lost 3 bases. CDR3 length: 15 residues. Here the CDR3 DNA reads TGTGCCAGCTCAGAAGCTAGCGGGAGAGGCTACGAGCAGTACTTC. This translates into CASSEASGRGYEQYF.

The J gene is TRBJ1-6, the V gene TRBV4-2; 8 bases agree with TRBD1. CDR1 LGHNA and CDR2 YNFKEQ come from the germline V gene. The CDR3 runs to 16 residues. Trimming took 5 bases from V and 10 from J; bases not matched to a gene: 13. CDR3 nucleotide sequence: TGTGCCAGCAGCATTGACCCCCCGGACAGGGAATCACCCCTCCACTTT. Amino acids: CASSIDPPDRESPLHF.

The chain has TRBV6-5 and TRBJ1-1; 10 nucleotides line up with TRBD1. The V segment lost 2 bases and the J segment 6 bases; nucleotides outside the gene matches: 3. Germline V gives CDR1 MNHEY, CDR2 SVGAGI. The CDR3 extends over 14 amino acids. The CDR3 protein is CASSYGTGVPEAFF. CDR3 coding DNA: TGTGCCAGCAGTTACGGGACAGGGGTGCCTGAAGCTTTCTTT.

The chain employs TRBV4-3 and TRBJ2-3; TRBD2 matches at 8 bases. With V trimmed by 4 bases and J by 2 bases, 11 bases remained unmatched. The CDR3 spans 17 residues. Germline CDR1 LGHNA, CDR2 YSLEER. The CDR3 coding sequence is TGCGCCAGCAGCCTGGGTCCGCGAGCGGGGGACACAGATACGCAGTATTTT. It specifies CASSLGPRAGDTDTQYF.

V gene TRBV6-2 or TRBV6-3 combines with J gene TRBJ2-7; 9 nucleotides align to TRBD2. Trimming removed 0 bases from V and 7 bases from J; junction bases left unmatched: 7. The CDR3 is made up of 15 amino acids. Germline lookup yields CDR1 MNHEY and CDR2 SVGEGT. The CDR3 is CASSYSMLAGREQYV. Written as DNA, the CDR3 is TGTGCCAGCAGTTACTCGATGCTAGCGGGAAGGGAGCAGTACGTC.

CDR3 protein: CASKAGEKLFF. The CDR3 nucleotides read TGTGCCAGCAAAGCGGGTGAAAAACTGTTTTTT. The chain employs TRBV7-9 and TRBJ1-4, with unresolved D. Germline V gives CDR1 SEHNR, CDR2 FQNEAQ (reference sequence). Trimming took 7 bases from V and 7 from J, leaving 7 bases between them. This CDR3 has 11 amino acids.

The CDR3 bases are TGTGCCAGCAGCTTAGAGTCAGGCGCCGAGCAGTACGTC. It yields the protein CASSLESGAEQYV. This chain connects TRBV11-2 to TRBJ2-7; D remains unclear. Germline assignment: CDR1 SGHAT and CDR2 FQNNGV. This CDR3 is 13 amino acids long. With 0 bases removed from V and 6 bases from J, the gap between germline ends came to 9 bases.

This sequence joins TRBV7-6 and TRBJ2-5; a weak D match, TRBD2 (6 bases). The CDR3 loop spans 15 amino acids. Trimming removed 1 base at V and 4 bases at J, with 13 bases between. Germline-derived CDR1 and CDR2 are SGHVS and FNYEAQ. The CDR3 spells CASSLESGVRETQYF. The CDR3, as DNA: TGTGCCAGCAGCTTAGAGTCGGGAGTAAGAGAGACCCAGTACTTC.